This TCR beta chain was captured in a study of liver allograft versus peripheral blood T cells. Overall study context: Comparative analysis was performed on T cell receptor repertoires from transplanted livers and from recipients' peripheral blood.

By share, this clonotype counts as medium-sized. Its antigen is as yet unknown. J was trimmed by 7 bases and V by 4 bases; bases with no gene match: 4. The germline V gene encodes CDR1 DFQATT and CDR2 SNEGSKA (reference sequence). CDR3 length: 12 amino acids. MiXCR was run by TCRdb on the reads, yielding one entry per CDR3 protein. Of about 3,800 distinct CDR3 sequences listed, 14% are singletons. Study outcomes and limitations: Reportedly, liver allograft T cell receptor repertoires differed from peripheral blood ones.

This chain uses TRBV20-1 with TRBJ1-1, with 9 positions matching TRBD1. The clonotype was recovered from a human patient who had a liver transplant. Some T cells may originate from the graft donor. The CDR3, as DNA: TGCAGTGCTAAGGGGACAGGGCTTGAAGCTTTCTTT. As protein: CSAKGTGLEAFF.